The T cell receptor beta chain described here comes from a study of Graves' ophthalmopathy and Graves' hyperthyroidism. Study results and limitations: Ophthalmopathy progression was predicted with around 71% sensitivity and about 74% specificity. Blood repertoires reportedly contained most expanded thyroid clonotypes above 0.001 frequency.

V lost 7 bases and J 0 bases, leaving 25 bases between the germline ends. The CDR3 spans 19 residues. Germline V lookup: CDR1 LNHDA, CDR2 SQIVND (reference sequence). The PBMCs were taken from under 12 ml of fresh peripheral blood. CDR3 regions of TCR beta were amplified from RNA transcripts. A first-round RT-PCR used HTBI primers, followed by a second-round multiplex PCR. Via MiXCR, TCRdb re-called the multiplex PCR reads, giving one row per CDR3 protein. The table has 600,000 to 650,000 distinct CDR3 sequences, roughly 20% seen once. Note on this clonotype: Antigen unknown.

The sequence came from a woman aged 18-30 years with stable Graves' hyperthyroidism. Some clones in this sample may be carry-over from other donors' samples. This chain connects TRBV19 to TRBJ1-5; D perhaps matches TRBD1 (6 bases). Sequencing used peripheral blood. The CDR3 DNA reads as TGTGCCAGTACCGGTGGTCCGGGGACAACCGTTTCTAGCAATCAGCCCCAGCATTTT. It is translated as CASTGGPGTTVSSNQPQHF.